This T cell receptor (beta chain) originates from a study of beta chain features in type 1 diabetes. About the research overall: Similarity in age, gender and cell yields was seen between patients and healthy donors. Broader study findings: Naive, central memory and Treg TCRB repertoires appeared more alike in patients than in healthy donors. It was not settled here whether HLA type affects TCRB rearrangement.

This clone was observed a few times. The antigen remains undetermined. Sequenced material consisted of expressed TCRB transcripts (all of the isolated RNA was reverse transcribed). TCRdb keeps only in-frame clones here, not all; method: immunoSEQ multiplex PCR. The sample yields 250,000 to 350,000 clones, 9.5% to 11% seen once. Germline V lookup: CDR1 SGHRS, CDR2 YFSETQ. V shed 1 base and J 5 bases; nucleotides not matched to a gene: 0. This CDR3 has 14 amino acids. This TCR was sampled from a woman aged 25 to 39 in good health. The V call is TRBV5-1, the J call TRBJ2-3, with TRBD2 matching over 11 bases. Sequencing input: naive CD4+ T cells from blood. This chain's CDR3 is CASSLLAGGDTQYF. CDR3 sequence (DNA): TGCGCCAGCAGCTTGCTAGCGGGAGGAGATACGCAGTATTTT.